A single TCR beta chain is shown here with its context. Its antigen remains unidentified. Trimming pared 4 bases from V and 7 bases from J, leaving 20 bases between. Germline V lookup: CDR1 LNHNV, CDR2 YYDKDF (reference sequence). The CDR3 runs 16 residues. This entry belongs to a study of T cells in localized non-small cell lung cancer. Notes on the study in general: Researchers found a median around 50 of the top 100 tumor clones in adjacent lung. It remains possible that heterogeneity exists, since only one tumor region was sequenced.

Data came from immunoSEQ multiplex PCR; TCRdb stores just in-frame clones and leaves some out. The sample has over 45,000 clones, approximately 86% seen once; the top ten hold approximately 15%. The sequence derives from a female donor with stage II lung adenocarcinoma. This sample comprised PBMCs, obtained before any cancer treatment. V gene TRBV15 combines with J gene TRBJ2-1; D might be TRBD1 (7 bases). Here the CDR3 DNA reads TGTGCCACCAGCACTCCATCAGGGGGGCCTTTGAATGAGCAGTTCTTC. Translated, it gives CATSTPSGGPLNEQFF.